The clone carrying this T cell receptor (beta chain) was seen at least ten times. The sample is drawn from a study of blood T cell repertoires in COVID-19. Germline CDR1 reads WNHNN; CDR2 reads SYGVQD (reference sequence). V lost 4 bases to trimming and J lost 4 bases; unmatched junction nucleotides: 1. The CDR3 runs 14 residues. TCRdb's copy holds only in-frame clones and misses some; the assay was immunoSEQ multiplex PCR. The sample holds about 260,000 clones, around 78% seen once. Sequencing was done on a sample of peripheral blood. This rearrangement joins TRBV10-1 to TRBJ2-2, with 9 bases lining up with TRBD1. This sequence originates from a man between 60 and 75 years old who had recovered from COVID-19. CDR3 loop: CASSGQGVTGELFF. Written as DNA, the CDR3 is TGCGCCAGCAGTGGACAGGGGGTCACCGGGGAGCTGTTTTTT.